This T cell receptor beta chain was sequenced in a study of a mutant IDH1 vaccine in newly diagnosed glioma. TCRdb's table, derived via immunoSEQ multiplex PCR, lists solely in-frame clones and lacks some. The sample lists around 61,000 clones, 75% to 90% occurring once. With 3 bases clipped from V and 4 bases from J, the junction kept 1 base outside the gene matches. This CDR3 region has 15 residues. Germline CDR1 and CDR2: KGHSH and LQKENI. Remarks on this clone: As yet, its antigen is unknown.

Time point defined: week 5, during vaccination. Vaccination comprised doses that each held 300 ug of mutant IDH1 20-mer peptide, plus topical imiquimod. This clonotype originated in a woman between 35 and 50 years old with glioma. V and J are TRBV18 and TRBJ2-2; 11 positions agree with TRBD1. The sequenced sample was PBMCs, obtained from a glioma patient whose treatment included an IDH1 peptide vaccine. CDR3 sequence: CASSPGTGGTGELFF. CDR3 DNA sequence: TGTGCCAGCTCACCCGGGACAGGGGGCACCGGGGAGCTGTTTTTT. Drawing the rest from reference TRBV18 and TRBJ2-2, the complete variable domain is NAGVMQNPRHLVRRRGQEARLRCSPMKGHSHVYWYRQLPEEGLKFMVYLQKENIIDESGMPKERFSAEFPKEGPSILRIQQVVRGDSAAYFCASSPGTGGTGELFFGEGSRLTVL.